This entry lists 20 T cell receptor beta chains sequenced from one sample in a study of T cell responses to AZD1222 COVID-19 vaccine. Sequencing used immunoSEQ multiplex PCR; TCRdb keeps in-frame clones, though not all of them. This table has around 130,000 clones, around nine tenths appearing once. Sequenced here: peripheral blood, sampled 28 days after the second AZD1222 dose. The receptors stem from an adult who received the AZD1222 COVID-19 vaccine.

The gene calls are TRBV30 and TRBJ2-1; 13 bases fit TRBD2. This CDR3 is built from 17 residues. Unmatched junction bases numbered 8, after V lost 3 bases and J lost 3 bases. Germline V gene lookup returns CDR1 GTSNPN and CDR2 SVGIG (reference sequence). The CDR3 reads CAWRPGLAGSGYNEQFF. For the CDR3, the DNA is TGTGCCTGGAGACCGGGACTAGCGGGATCCGGCTACAATGAGCAGTTCTTC.

This sequence joins TRBV2 and TRBJ1-1, with D hard to call. The CDR3 runs to 11 residues. V gave up 9 bases and J gave up 5 bases, with 10 bases separating them. CDR1 is SNHLY and CDR2 is FYNNEI in the germline V gene. The CDR3 loop reads CASRIGTEAFF. DNA for the CDR3: TGTGCCAGTAGAATTGGGACTGAAGCTTTCTTT. The whole variable domain, filled in from reference TRBV2 and TRBJ1-1, reads EPEVTQTPSHQVTQMGQEVILRCVPISNHLYFYWYRQILGQKVEFLVSFYNNEISEKSEIFDDQFSVERPDGSNFTLKIRSTKLEDSAMYFCASRIGTEAFFGQGTRLTVV.

This clone was observed once. This sequence joins TRBV2 and TRBJ2-1; tentatively, D is TRBD2 (6 bases). The CDR3 is made up of 11 amino acids. The V and J ends lost 8 bases and 9 bases respectively, with 11 bases between them. The germline V gene has CDR1 SNHLY and CDR2 FYNNEI. The CDR3 sequence: CASSHGGEQFF. CDR3 DNA sequence: TGTGCCAGCTCCCACGGGGGTGAGCAGTTCTTC. The whole variable domain, filled in from reference TRBV2 and TRBJ2-1, reads EPEVTQTPSHQVTQMGQEVILRCVPISNHLYFYWYRQILGQKVEFLVSFYNNEISEKSEIFDDQFSVERPDGSNFTLKIRSTKLEDSAMYFCASSHGGEQFFGPGTRLTVL.

The gene calls are TRBV27 and TRBJ2-1, with TRBD2 identical over 11 bases. The germline gives CDR1 MNHEY, CDR2 SMNVEV (reference sequence). The CDR3 consists of 14 residues. With 9 bases clipped from V and 4 bases from J, the junction kept 5 bases outside the gene matches. The CDR3 here is CASSGTSGYNEQFF. CDR3 DNA sequence: TGTGCCAGTTCCGGGACTAGCGGATACAATGAGCAGTTCTTC.

A single count supports this clone. This chain uses TRBV28 with TRBJ2-1; D uncertain. V was shortened by 8 bases and J by 3 bases, with 8 bases between the two germline ends. Germline V gene data show CDR1 as MDHEN and CDR2 as SYDVKM. CDR3 length: 12 residues. Written as DNA, the CDR3 is TGTGCCAGCGATTCACGCTACAATGAGCAGTTCTTC. It translates to CASDSRYNEQFF.

V is TRBV11-3 and J is TRBJ2-1, with D hard to call. The CDR3 sequence is 14 residues long. Germline CDR1 and CDR2: SGHNT and YENEEA. Trimming pared 4 bases from V and 5 bases from J, leaving 12 bases between. CDR3 sequence: CASSSTYGNNEQFF. CDR3 in DNA: TGTGCCAGCAGCTCGACCTACGGAAACAATGAGCAGTTCTTC.

The V and J genes are TRBV3-1 (or the pseudogene TRBV3-2) and TRBJ2-7; no reliable D call. Germline V lookup: CDR1 LGHDT, CDR2 YNNKEL (reference sequence). This CDR3 comprises 18 residues. V shed 1 base and J shed 0 bases, with 19 bases lying between them. CDR3 amino acids: CASSQAVGLTSSSYEQYF. DNA for the CDR3: TGTGCCAGCAGCCAAGCGGTGGGCTTGACTTCAAGCTCCTACGAGCAGTACTTC.

The V call is TRBV7-2, the J call TRBJ1-1; 7 bases agree with TRBD1. The CDR3 extends over 12 amino acids. The V gene end was trimmed by 5 bases and the J gene end by 7 bases; junction bases not matched to a gene: 4. The germline CDR1 and CDR2 sequences are SGHTA and FQGNSA. CDR3 coding DNA: TGTGCCAGCAGCCAACAGGGGAGTGAAGCTTTCTTT. It yields the protein CASSQQGSEAFF.

The sample holds one count of this clone. The J gene is TRBJ2-7, the V gene TRBV11-1; 10 bases align to TRBD1. The CDR3 has 16 residues. CDR1 is SGHAT and CDR2 is FQDESV in the germline V gene (reference sequence). V shed 5 bases and J 0 bases; nucleotides not matched to a gene: 7. CDR3 DNA sequence: TGTGCCAGCAGCGGGAGGGACAGGGGATACTCCTACGAGCAGTACTTC. It yields the protein CASSGRDRGYSYEQYF.

In this sample, this clone turned up once. The V gene is TRBV18, the J gene TRBJ1-3, with D unclear. Germline CDR1 and CDR2: KGHSH and LQKENI. The CDR3 is 12 amino acids. V lost 3 bases to trimming and J lost 3 bases, with 3 bases between them. In DNA, the CDR3 is TGTGCCAGCTCACCGGATGGAAACACCATATATTTT. It codes for CASSPDGNTIYF.

V and J are TRBV6-1 and TRBJ1-1; the D gene is possibly TRBD1 (6 bases). The CDR3 extends over 14 amino acids. In germline, CDR1 is MNHNS, CDR2 SASEGT. Trimming cost V 2 bases and J 5 bases, with 12 bases left between them. The CDR3 protein is CASSEIRTGTEAFF. The CDR3 DNA reads TGTGCCAGCAGTGAAATACGAACAGGGACTGAAGCTTTCTTT.

CDR3 in DNA: TGTGCCAGCCGGGGAAACGGCAATCAGCCCCAGCATTTT. Translation gives CASRGNGNQPQHF. The rearrangement uses TRBV2 and TRBJ1-5; D not resolved. The germline V and J ends were trimmed by 8 bases and 2 bases, with 10 bases remaining between them. The germline V gene has CDR1 SNHLY and CDR2 FYNNEI. The CDR3 covers 13 residues.

This chain's CDR3 is CASSPLGQGQGYTF. In nucleotides, the CDR3 is TGTGCCAGCAGCCCGCTCGGACAGGGGCAAGGCTACACCTTC. V usage is TRBV3-1 (or the pseudogene TRBV3-2) and J usage is TRBJ1-2; the match to TRBD1 covers 9 bases. This CDR3 has 14 residues. With 4 bases clipped from V and 8 bases from J, the junction kept 8 bases outside the gene matches. Germline CDR1 reads LGHDT; CDR2 reads YNNKEL (reference sequence).

The rearrangement links TRBV28 to TRBJ2-3; D ambiguous. Between the trimmed V and J ends, which lost 5 bases and 6 bases, there was a span of 9 bases. CDR1 is MDHEN and CDR2 is SYDVKM in the germline V gene. This CDR3 region has 12 residues. Here the CDR3 reads CASSRVRDTQYF. The CDR3 DNA reads as TGTGCCAGCAGTAGGGTGAGGGATACGCAGTATTTT.

The chain joins TRBV3-1 (or the pseudogene TRBV3-2) to TRBJ1-5, with a tentative D call TRBD1 (5 bases). CDR1 is LGHDT and CDR2 is YNNKEL in the germline V gene (reference sequence). Trimming stripped 5 bases from V and 2 bases from J, with 10 bases between. The CDR3 consists of 14 residues. CDR3 amino acids: CASSSGIGNQPQHF. CDR3 DNA: TGTGCCAGCAGCTCAGGGATTGGCAATCAGCCCCAGCATTTT.

By share, this clone ranks as medium-sized (0.01 to 0.1%). The CDR3 sequence is CASSPAGPEAFF. CDR3 DNA sequence: TGTGCCAGCAGCCCCGCAGGGCCTGAAGCTTTCTTT. The chain is built from TRBV9 and TRBJ1-1; D is perhaps TRBD1 (5 bases). Trimming shortened V by 4 bases and J by 6 bases, and 10 bases separated the two germline ends. Per the germline V gene, CDR1 is SGDLS and CDR2 is YYNGEE. This CDR3 comprises 12 residues.

The rearrangement joins TRBV15 to TRBJ2-5; D perhaps matches TRBD1 (5 bases). The V end was cut by 5 bases, the J end by 2 bases, with 15 bases between. Germline lookup yields CDR1 LNHNV and CDR2 YYDKDF (reference sequence). This CDR3 is built from 15 residues. The CDR3 is CATSQTPGIQETQYF. CDR3 DNA sequence: TGTGCCACCAGCCAAACCCCAGGGATTCAAGAGACCCAGTACTTC. Looking up the rest from reference TRBV15 and TRBJ2-5 gives the full variable domain: DAMVIQNPRYQVTQFGKPVTLSCSQTLNHNVMYWYQQKSSQAPKLLFHYYDKDFNNEADTPDNFQSRRPNTSFCFLDIRSPGLGDTAMYLCATSQTPGIQETQYFGPGTRLLVL.

The count of this clone is one. The chain is built from TRBV23-1 and TRBJ1-2; 9 positions match TRBD1. TRBV23-1 is reported as an ORF; its role is uncertain. The CDR3 length is 17 residues. V gave up 6 bases and J gave up 4 bases; unmatched junction bases: 15. CDR3: CASSHSPRDRVGYGYTF. The CDR3 nucleotides are TGCGCCAGCAGCCACTCCCCCCGGGACAGGGTAGGCTATGGCTACACCTTC.

CDR3 amino acids: CASSLSQGNYGYTF. CDR3 nucleotide sequence: TGTGCCAGCAGCTTGAGCCAGGGCAACTATGGCTACACCTTC. The chain couples TRBV5-6 to TRBJ1-2; the D gene is possibly TRBD1 (5 bases). The CDR3 extends over 14 amino acids. From germline, CDR1 is SGHDT and CDR2 YYEEEE. Trimming stripped 1 base from V and 2 bases from J, with 9 bases between. The entire variable domain, with the rest obtained from reference TRBV5-6 and TRBJ1-2, is as follows: DAGVTQSPTHLIKTRGQQVTLRCSPKSGHDTVSWYQQALGQGPQFIFQYYEEEERQRGNFPDRFSGHQFPNYSSELNVNALLLGDSALYLCASSLSQGNYGYTFGSGTRLTVV.

The chain uses TRBV24-1 and TRBJ2-2, with TRBD1 matching 8 bases. Trimming removed 6 bases from V and 2 bases from J; junction bases left unmatched: 4. Germline V lookup: CDR1 KGHDR, CDR2 SFDVKD. This CDR3 region has 15 residues. In DNA, the CDR3 is TGTGCCACCAGTACCGGACAGGGAAACACCGGGGAGCTGTTTTTT. This sequence encodes CATSTGQGNTGELFF.